This TCR beta chain stems from a study of tumor-infiltrating lymphocytes in localized non-small cell lung cancer. Study at large: Each patient gave resected tumor and non-adjacent uninvolved lung tissue. Study-wide findings and caveats: Tumor T-cell fraction from TCR sequencing was not associated with recurrence-free survival (p = 0.61). Technical variation could not be separated from intratumor heterogeneity here.

Clones were sequenced by immunoSEQ multiplex PCR, and TCRdb holds only the in-frame ones, with some missing. In the table there are over 5,000 clones, 70% to 75% of which are singletons. The CDR3 is 14 residues long. Trimming removed 3 bases at V and 1 base at J, with 10 bases between. Germline V gene data show CDR1 as SNHLY and CDR2 as FYNNEI. On this clone: Its antigen remains unknown.

The V call is TRBV2, the J call TRBJ2-7; D unresolved. The sequence was obtained from a human donor with non-small cell lung cancer. Sequencing used lung tumor tissue. DNA for the CDR3: TGTGCCAGCAGTGACATGGGCTTTTCCTACGAGCAGTACTTC. It yields the protein CASSDMGFSYEQYF.